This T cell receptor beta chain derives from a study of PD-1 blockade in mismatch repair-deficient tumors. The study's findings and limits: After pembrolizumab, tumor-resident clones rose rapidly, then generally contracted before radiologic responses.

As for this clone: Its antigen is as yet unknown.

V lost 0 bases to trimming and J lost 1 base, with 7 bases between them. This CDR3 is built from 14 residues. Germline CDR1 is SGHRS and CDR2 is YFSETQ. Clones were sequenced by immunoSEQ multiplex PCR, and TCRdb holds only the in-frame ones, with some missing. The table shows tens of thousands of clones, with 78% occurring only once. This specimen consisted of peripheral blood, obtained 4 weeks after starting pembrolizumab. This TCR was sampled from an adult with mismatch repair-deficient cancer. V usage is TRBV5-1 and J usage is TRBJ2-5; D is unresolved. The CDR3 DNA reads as TGCGCCAGCAGCTTGGTGGCCACCCAAGAGACCCAGTACTTC. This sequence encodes CASSLVATQETQYF.